The clone carrying this T cell receptor beta chain was seen a few times. Its target is not known. The data originate from a study of response to subunit inactivated influenza vaccine. TCRdb recomputed calls from the RT-PCR reads with MiXCR, one row per CDR3 protein. The sample carries 500,000 to 600,000 distinct CDR3 sequences, approximately 7.6% recorded once. Findings and limits, study-wide: The authors proposed limited new T cell recruitment per seasonal influenza vaccination.

Per the germline V gene, CDR1 is ENHRY and CDR2 is SYGVKD. V trimming: 2 bases; J trimming: 8 bases; junction bases outside the gene matches: 11. The CDR3 has 18 amino acids. Sequences were derived from PBMCs from blood, sampled less than 30 months after vaccination. The origin of this receptor is a man between 50 and 75 years old who received an inactivated influenza vaccine. The chain uses TRBV10-3 and TRBJ2-1, with 14 bases identical to TRBD2. In nucleotides, the CDR3 is TGTGCCATCAGTGAGCCACCCGGGACTAGCGGGAGAGGGGATGAGCAGTTCTTC. It is translated as CAISEPPGTSGRGDEQFF.